The following is a T cell receptor (beta chain) sequence with its context. Then a second PCR, running roughly 7 to 12 cycles, was carried out with a sample-barcoded 5' primer and a J-beta primer mix. TCRdb ran MiXCR on the 5' RACE reads and lists one entry per CDR3 protein. This sample has some 800,000 distinct CDR3 sequences; around 25% occur once, and the top ten carry 3.7%. These data come from a study of blood T cells in healthy people across ages. Per-sample PBMC isolation yielded at least 6.5 million cells. Another study also made use of these data, one on T cells of mothers and their children.

The TCR was taken from a boy aged 5-17 years in good health. Sequences were obtained from blood.

CDR3 bases: TGCGCCAGCAGCCAGATTCCGGGACAGAACAATGAGCAGTTCTTC. Protein: CASSQIPGQNNEQFF. The chain is built from TRBV4-1 and TRBJ2-1; 7 bases agree with TRBD1. This CDR3 has 15 residues. The trim removed 3 bases at V and 5 bases at J, leaving 7 bases unmatched. Per germline, CDR1 MGHRA and CDR2 YSYEKL.